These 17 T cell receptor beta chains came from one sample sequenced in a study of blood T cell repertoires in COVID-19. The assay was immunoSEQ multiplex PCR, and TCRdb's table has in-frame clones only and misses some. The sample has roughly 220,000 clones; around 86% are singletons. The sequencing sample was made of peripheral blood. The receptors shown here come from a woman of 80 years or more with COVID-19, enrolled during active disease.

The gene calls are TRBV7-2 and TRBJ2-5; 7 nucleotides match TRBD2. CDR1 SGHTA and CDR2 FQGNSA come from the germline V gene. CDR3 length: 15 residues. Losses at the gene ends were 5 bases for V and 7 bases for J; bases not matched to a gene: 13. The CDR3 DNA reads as TGTGCCAGCAGCCCACCTAGCGGAGGGGCTAGGACCCAGTACTTC. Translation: CASSPPSGGARTQYF.

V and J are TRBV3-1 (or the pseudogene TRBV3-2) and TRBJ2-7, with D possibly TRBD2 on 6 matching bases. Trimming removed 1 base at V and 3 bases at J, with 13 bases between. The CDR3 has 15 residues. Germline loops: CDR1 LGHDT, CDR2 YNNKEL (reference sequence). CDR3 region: CASSQAPGGNYEQYF. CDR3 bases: TGTGCCAGCAGCCAAGCCCCCGGCGGGAACTACGAGCAGTACTTC.

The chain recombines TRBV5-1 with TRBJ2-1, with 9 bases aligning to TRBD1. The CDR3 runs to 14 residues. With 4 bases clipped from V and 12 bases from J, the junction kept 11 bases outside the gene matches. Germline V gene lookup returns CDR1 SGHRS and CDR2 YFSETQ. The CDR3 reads CASSITGGVLGQFF. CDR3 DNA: TGCGCCAGCAGCATCACAGGGGGCGTTTTAGGGCAGTTCTTC.

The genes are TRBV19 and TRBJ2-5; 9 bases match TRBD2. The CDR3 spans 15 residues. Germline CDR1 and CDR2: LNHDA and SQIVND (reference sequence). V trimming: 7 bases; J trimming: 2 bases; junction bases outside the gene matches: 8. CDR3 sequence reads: CASKAGGLGQETQYF. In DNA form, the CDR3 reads TGTGCCAGTAAGGCGGGGGGGTTGGGGCAAGAGACCCAGTACTTC.

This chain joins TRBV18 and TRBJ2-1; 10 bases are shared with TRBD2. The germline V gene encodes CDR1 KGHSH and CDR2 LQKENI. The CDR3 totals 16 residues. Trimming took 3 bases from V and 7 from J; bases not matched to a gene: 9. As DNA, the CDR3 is TGTGCCAGCTCACCCGTAGCGGGAGGAGTTCTAAATGAGCAGTTCTTC. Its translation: CASSPVAGGVLNEQFF. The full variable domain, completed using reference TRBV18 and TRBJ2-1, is NAGVMQNPRHLVRRRGQEARLRCSPMKGHSHVYWYRQLPEEGLKFMVYLQKENIIDESGMPKERFSAEFPKEGPSILRIQQVVRGDSAAYFCASSPVAGGVLNEQFFGPGTRLTVL.

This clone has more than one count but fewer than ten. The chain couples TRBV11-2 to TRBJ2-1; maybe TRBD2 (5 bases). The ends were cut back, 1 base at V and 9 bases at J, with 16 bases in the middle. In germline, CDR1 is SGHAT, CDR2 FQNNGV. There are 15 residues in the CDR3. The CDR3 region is CASSLVPSAGREQFF. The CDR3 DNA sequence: TGTGCCAGCAGCTTAGTTCCCTCGGCGGGTCGTGAGCAGTTCTTC.

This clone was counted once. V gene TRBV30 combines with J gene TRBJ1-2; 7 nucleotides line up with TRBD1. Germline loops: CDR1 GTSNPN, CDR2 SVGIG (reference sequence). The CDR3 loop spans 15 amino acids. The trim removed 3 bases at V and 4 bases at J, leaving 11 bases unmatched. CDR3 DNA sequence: TGTGCCTGGAGACCCACAGGGGAAAGGGGCTATGGCTACACCTTC. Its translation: CAWRPTGERGYGYTF.

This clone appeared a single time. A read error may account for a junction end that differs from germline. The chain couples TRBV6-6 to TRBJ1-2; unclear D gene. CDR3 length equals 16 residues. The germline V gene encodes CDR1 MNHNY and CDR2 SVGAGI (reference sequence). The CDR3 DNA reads TGTGCCAGCAGTGACTCCTCCGGGTCAGCCTCCTATGGCTACACCTTC. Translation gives CASSDSSGSASYGYTF.

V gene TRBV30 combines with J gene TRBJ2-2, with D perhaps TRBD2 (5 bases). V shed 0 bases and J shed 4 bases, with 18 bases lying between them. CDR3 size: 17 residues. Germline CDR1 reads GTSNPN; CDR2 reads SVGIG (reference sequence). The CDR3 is CAWSVRVRRAGTGELFF. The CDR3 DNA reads TGTGCCTGGAGTGTAAGAGTGAGAAGGGCGGGCACCGGGGAGCTGTTTTTT.

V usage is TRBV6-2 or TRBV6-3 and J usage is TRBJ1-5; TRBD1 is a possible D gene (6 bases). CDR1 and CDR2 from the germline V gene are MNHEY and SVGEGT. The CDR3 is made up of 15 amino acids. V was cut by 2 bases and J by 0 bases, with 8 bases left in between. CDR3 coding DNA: TGTGCCAGCAGTTACGAACAGGGTAGCAATCAGCCCCAGCATTTT. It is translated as CASSYEQGSNQPQHF.

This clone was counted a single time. In DNA, the CDR3 is TGTGCCAGCGCCGTGTCGGGGGGAGACAATCAGCCCCAGCATTTT. Translation: CASAVSGGDNQPQHF. The V gene is TRBV6-5, the J gene TRBJ1-5, with D possibly TRBD1 on 5 matching bases. There are 15 residues in the CDR3. Trimming took off 8 bases at V and 3 bases at J, with 17 bases between the two ends. Germline assignment: CDR1 MNHEY and CDR2 SVGAGI.

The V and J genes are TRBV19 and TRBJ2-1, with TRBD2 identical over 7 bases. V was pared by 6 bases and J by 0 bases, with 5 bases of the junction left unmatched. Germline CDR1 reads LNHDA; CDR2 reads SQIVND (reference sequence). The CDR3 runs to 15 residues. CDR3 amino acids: CASRSGASSYNEQFF. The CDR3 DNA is TGTGCCAGTAGAAGCGGGGCGAGCTCCTACAATGAGCAGTTCTTC.

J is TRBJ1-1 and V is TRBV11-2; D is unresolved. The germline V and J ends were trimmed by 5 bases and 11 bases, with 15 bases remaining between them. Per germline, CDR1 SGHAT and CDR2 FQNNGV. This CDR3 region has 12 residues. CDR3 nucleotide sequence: TGTGCCAGCAGCCTGGGAGGGTTCTTCGCTTTCTTT. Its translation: CASSLGGFFAFF.

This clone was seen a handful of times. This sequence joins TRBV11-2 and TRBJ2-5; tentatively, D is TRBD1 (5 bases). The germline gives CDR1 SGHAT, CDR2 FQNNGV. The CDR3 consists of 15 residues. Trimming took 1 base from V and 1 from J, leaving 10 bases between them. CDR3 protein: CASSLAPGSQETQYF. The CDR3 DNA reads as TGTGCCAGCAGCTTAGCCCCAGGGTCCCAAGAGACCCAGTACTTC.

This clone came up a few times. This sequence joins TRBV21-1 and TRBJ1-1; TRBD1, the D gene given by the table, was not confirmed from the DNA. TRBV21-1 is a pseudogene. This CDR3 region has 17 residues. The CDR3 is CASSNTGTGKMNTEAFF. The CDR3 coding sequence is TGTGCCAGCAGCAACACCGGGACAGGGAAGATGAACACTGAAGCTTTCTTT.

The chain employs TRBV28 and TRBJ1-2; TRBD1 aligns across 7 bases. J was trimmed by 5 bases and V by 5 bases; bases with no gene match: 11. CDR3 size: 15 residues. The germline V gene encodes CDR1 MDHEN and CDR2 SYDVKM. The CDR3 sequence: CASSRTGQPGYGYTF. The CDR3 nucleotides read TGTGCCAGCAGTCGGACGGGACAGCCGGGTTATGGCTACACCTTC.

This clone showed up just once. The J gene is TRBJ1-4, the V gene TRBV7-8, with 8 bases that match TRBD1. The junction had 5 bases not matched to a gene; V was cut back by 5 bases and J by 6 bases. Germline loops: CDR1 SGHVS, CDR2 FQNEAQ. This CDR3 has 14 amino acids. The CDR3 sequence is CASSPATGDEKLFF. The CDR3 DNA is TGTGCCAGCAGCCCAGCGACAGGGGATGAAAAACTGTTTTTT.